These T cell receptor beta chains were read from a single sample in a study of blood T cell repertoires in COVID-19. Assay: immunoSEQ multiplex PCR; the TCRdb copy retains only in-frame clones and omits some. The sample gives around 200,000 clones, around nine tenths of which show up once; approximately 6.2% is in the top ten. Material: peripheral blood. The receptors originated from a man aged 55 to 70 who had recovered from COVID-19. CDR3s include the opening cysteine and the closing phenylalanine or tryptophan. Fields, in order: J gene, clone size, D gene, V gene, CDR3 DNA, CDR3 protein. D genes are given only for firm matches. Not all rows give a size; the values are once, few, many and, for expanded clones, a class.

j_call: TRBJ1-2; clone_size: -; d_call: -; v_call: TRBV9; cdr3_nt: TGTGCCAGCAGCGTAGCTCAGGGGCATGGCTACACCTTC; cdr3_aa: CASSVAQGHGYTF
j_call: TRBJ1-5; clone_size: -; d_call: -; v_call: TRBV19; cdr3_nt: TGTGCCAGTAGTAGCCCACGGACTTCGGGCAATCAGCCCCAGCATTTT; cdr3_aa: CASSSPRTSGNQPQHF
j_call: TRBJ1-3; clone_size: -; d_call: -; v_call: TRBV7-2; cdr3_nt: TGTGCCAGCAGTAACGGGGGGGCGGCTGGAAACACCATATATTTT; cdr3_aa: CASSNGGAAGNTIYF
j_call: TRBJ2-1; clone_size: few; d_call: TRBD1; v_call: TRBV5-1; cdr3_nt: TGCGCCAGCATTTGGGGGACAGGGGGCGGGGATGAGCAGTTCTTC; cdr3_aa: CASIWGTGGGDEQFF
j_call: TRBJ2-5; clone_size: -; d_call: TRBD1; v_call: TRBV3-1/TRBV3-2; cdr3_nt: TGTGCCAGCAGCCGAAATAACAGGGGAGAGACCCAGTACTTC; cdr3_aa: CASSRNNRGETQYF
j_call: TRBJ2-1; clone_size: -; d_call: TRBD1; v_call: TRBV5-1; cdr3_nt: TGCGCCAGCAGCCCCGGGACAGCCTACAATGAGCAGTTCTTC; cdr3_aa: CASSPGTAYNEQFF
j_call: TRBJ2-3; clone_size: -; d_call: TRBD2; v_call: TRBV7-9; cdr3_nt: TGTGCCAGCAGCTTAGCGAAATGGACTAGCGGGAGGGTTACGCAGTATTTT; cdr3_aa: CASSLAKWTSGRVTQYF
j_call: TRBJ2-1; clone_size: once; d_call: -; v_call: TRBV19; cdr3_nt: TGTGCCAGTGAGGGCTCCTACAATGAGCAGTTCTTC; cdr3_aa: CASEGSYNEQFF
j_call: TRBJ1-1; clone_size: -; d_call: -; v_call: TRBV28; cdr3_nt: TGTGCCAGCAGTTCAACGGGACACCTTGAAGCTTTCTTT; cdr3_aa: CASSSTGHLEAFF
j_call: TRBJ2-7; clone_size: once; d_call: TRBD1; v_call: TRBV4-3; cdr3_nt: TGCGCCAGCAGCCAAGAGCCCGGCCTTTACAGGGGCGGGGAGCAGTACTTC; cdr3_aa: CASSQEPGLYRGGEQYF
j_call: TRBJ2-5; clone_size: -; d_call: -; v_call: TRBV6-6; cdr3_nt: TGTGCCAGCAGTTACGGGGGAGGCCAAGAGACCCAGTACTTC; cdr3_aa: CASSYGGGQETQYF
j_call: TRBJ2-3; clone_size: -; d_call: TRBD2; v_call: TRBV7-2; cdr3_nt: TGTGCCAGCAGCTTATATAGCGGGGGCTTTGCTAGCACAGATACGCAGTATTTT; cdr3_aa: CASSLYSGGFASTDTQYF
j_call: TRBJ2-7; clone_size: -; d_call: -; v_call: TRBV6-5; cdr3_nt: TGTGCCAGCAGGAATTTTGCGAGCGGTGGTTTGGAGCAGTACTTC; cdr3_aa: CASRNFASGGLEQYF
j_call: TRBJ2-7; clone_size: once; d_call: -; v_call: TRBV5-4; cdr3_nt: TGTGCCAGCAGTTTGACTCCTTCCCACTACGAGCAGTACTTC; cdr3_aa: CASSLTPSHYEQYF
j_call: TRBJ1-5; clone_size: once; d_call: TRBD1; v_call: TRBV6-5; cdr3_nt: TGTGCCATCCAAAGGAGCGCGGCAGGGGGTCAGCCCCAGCATTTT; cdr3_aa: CAIQRSAAGGQPQHF
j_call: TRBJ1-2; clone_size: -; d_call: -; v_call: TRBV5-1; cdr3_nt: TGCGCCAGCAGCTTGGAGCCAGGGAACTATGGCTACACCTTC; cdr3_aa: CASSLEPGNYGYTF
j_call: TRBJ1-4; clone_size: -; d_call: -; v_call: TRBV3-1/TRBV3-2; cdr3_nt: TGTGCCAGCAGCCGCGCGGGGTCAGGTAATGAAAAACTGTTTTTT; cdr3_aa: CASSRAGSGNEKLFF
j_call: TRBJ2-5; clone_size: once; d_call: -; v_call: TRBV7-6; cdr3_nt: TGTGCCACCGTACAAGAGACCCAGTACTTC; cdr3_aa: CATVQETQYF
j_call: TRBJ2-1; clone_size: -; d_call: -; v_call: TRBV30; cdr3_nt: TGTGCCTGGAGTCACTCTAAAAATGAGCAGTTCTTC; cdr3_aa: CAWSHSKNEQFF
j_call: TRBJ1-3; clone_size: -; d_call: TRBD1; v_call: TRBV19; cdr3_nt: TGTGCCAGTAGTATCAGGGGGGCCTCTGGAAACACCATATATTTT; cdr3_aa: CASSIRGASGNTIYF
j_call: TRBJ2-5; clone_size: -; d_call: TRBD2; v_call: TRBV19; cdr3_nt: TGTGCCAGTAGTACGGGACTAGCGGGACAAGAGACCCAGTACTTC; cdr3_aa: CASSTGLAGQETQYF
j_call: TRBJ1-1; clone_size: -; d_call: TRBD1; v_call: TRBV11-3; cdr3_nt: TGTGCCAGCAGCTCTGAAATGGACAGGGCGAATGGCGACACTGAAGCTTTCTTT; cdr3_aa: CASSSEMDRANGDTEAFF
j_call: TRBJ1-1; clone_size: -; d_call: -; v_call: TRBV10-2; cdr3_nt: TGCGCCAGCAGTGAGCTAGGGAGGCGCGGGGCTTTCTTT; cdr3_aa: CASSELGRRGAFF
j_call: TRBJ1-3; clone_size: -; d_call: -; v_call: TRBV28; cdr3_nt: TGTGCCGGCGGCAAGGGAAACACCATATATTTT; cdr3_aa: CAGGKGNTIYF
j_call: TRBJ2-3; clone_size: -; d_call: -; v_call: TRBV6-2/TRBV6-3; cdr3_nt: TGTGCCAGCAGCCCAGGGGTAAATACGCAGTATTTT; cdr3_aa: CASSPGVNTQYF
j_call: TRBJ1-5; clone_size: many; d_call: -; v_call: TRBV7-9; cdr3_nt: TGTGCCAGCATGGAGGAGTGGGGTCAGCCCCAGCATTTT; cdr3_aa: CASMEEWGQPQHF
j_call: TRBJ1-2; clone_size: -; d_call: TRBD1; v_call: TRBV19; cdr3_nt: TGTGCCAGTACCCCCCCCAGGGGGCGATCCTATGGCTACACCTTC; cdr3_aa: CASTPPRGRSYGYTF
j_call: TRBJ2-3; clone_size: -; d_call: -; v_call: TRBV15; cdr3_nt: TGTGCCACCAGCAGGGGAGGATCCGGTCGGTATTTT; cdr3_aa: CATSRGGSGRYF
j_call: TRBJ1-4; clone_size: -; d_call: -; v_call: TRBV18; cdr3_nt: TGTGCCAGCCATCTGGGGGGAGTGGATGAAAAACTGTTTTTT; cdr3_aa: CASHLGGVDEKLFF